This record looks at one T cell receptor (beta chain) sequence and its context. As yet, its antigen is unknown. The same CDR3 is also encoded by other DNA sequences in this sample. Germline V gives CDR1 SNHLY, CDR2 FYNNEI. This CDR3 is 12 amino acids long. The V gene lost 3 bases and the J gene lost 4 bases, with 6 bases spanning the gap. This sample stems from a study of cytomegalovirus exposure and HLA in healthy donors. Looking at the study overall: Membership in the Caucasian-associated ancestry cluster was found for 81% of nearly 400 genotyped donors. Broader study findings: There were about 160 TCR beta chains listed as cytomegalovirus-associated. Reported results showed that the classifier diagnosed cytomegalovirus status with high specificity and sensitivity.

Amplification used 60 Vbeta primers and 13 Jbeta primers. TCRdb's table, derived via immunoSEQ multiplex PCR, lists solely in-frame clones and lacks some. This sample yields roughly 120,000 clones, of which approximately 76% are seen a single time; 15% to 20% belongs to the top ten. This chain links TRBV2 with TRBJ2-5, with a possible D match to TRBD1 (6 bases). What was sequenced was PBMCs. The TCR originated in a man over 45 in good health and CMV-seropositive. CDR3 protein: CASSDRGETQYF. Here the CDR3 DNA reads TGTGCCAGCAGTGACAGGGGAGAGACCCAGTACTTC.